These T cell receptor beta chains were read from a single sample in a study of T cell responses to AZD1222 COVID-19 vaccine. Produced via immunoSEQ multiplex PCR; TCRdb's table is partial and in-frame only. Of 100,000 or so clones listed, about 90% are singletons. Sequences were derived from peripheral blood, sampled on day 0 of MenACWY control vaccination. The receptors were gathered from an adult in good health. The CDR3 runs from the conserved cysteine through the conserved F or W. The order of the fields is V gene, D gene, J gene, CDR3 protein, CDR3 DNA. A D gene is named only where the DNA matches it firmly.

TRBV24-1,NA,TRBJ2-3,CATSDPTDTQYF,TGTGCCACCAGTGATCCGACAGATACGCAGTATTTT
TRBV5-1,NA,TRBJ1-1,CASSPRVGGTEAFF,TGCGCCAGCAGCCCTAGAGTGGGAGGCACTGAAGCTTTCTTT
TRBV7-9,TRBD2,TRBJ2-3,CASSRGLAPYTDTQYF,TGTGCCAGCAGCCGCGGACTAGCTCCTTACACAGATACGCAGTATTTT
TRBV5-4,NA,TRBJ2-5,CASRWQVEETQYF,TGTGCCAGCAGGTGGCAGGTCGAAGAGACCCAGTACTTC
TRBV28,NA,TRBJ2-3,CASPPGAVGGTDTQYF,TGTGCCAGCCCCCCCGGGGCCGTGGGGGGCACAGATACGCAGTATTTT
TRBV10-3,TRBD1,TRBJ1-4,CAANRGVGEKLFF,TGTGCCGCAAACAGGGGGGTCGGTGAAAAACTGTTTTTT
TRBV2,NA,TRBJ1-2,CASSLSGNYGYTF,TGTGCCAGCAGTCTTTCAGGGAACTATGGCTACACCTTC
TRBV3-1/TRBV3-2,NA,TRBJ1-4,CASRQDEVSEKLFF,TGTGCCAGCAGGCAAGACGAGGTCTCTGAAAAACTGTTTTTT
TRBV27,NA,TRBJ2-1,CASSSHGSGRNEQFF,TGTGCCAGCAGTTCCCATGGTAGCGGCCGAAATGAGCAGTTCTTC
TRBV6-6,TRBD1,TRBJ2-7,CASTLDRLTYEQYF,TGTGCCAGCACCTTGGACAGGCTAACCTACGAGCAGTACTTC
TRBV2,NA,TRBJ2-1,CASSRLASGYNEQFF,TGTGCCAGCAGTAGACTGGCGAGCGGGTACAATGAGCAGTTCTTC
TRBV18,TRBD1,TRBJ1-1,CASSPPITGGGTEAFF,TGTGCCAGCTCACCACCGATTACAGGGGGAGGCACTGAAGCTTTCTTT
TRBV19,TRBD2,TRBJ2-3,CASSIASGGPTDTQYF,TGTGCCAGTAGCATTGCTAGCGGGGGCCCCACAGATACGCAGTATTTT
TRBV28,NA,TRBJ2-3,CASSPRADTQYF,TGTGCCAGCAGCCCGAGGGCAGATACGCAGTATTTT
TRBV6-5,NA,TRBJ2-7,CASSYSWRQPYEQYF,TGTGCCAGCAGTTACTCGTGGAGGCAGCCCTACGAGCAGTACTTC
TRBV6-5,NA,TRBJ1-1,CASSSPAGENTEAFF,TGTGCCAGCAGCTCACCCGCAGGGGAGAACACTGAAGCTTTCTTT